This T cell receptor (beta chain) was sequenced for a study of shared clonotypes between healthy human individuals. Study-level findings and limits: Naive subsets generally had larger estimated richness than memory subsets.

Germline assignment: CDR1 SGHTS and CDR2 YDEGEE. V was clipped by 5 bases and J by 0 bases, with 15 bases between them. The CDR3 contains 16 residues. Produced via immunoSEQ multiplex PCR; TCRdb's table is partial and in-frame only. The sample includes more than 2 million clones, roughly 94% seen only once; the top ten take 0.1% to 0.15%. In the case of this clone: Its antigen is as yet unknown.

CD45RA+ naive and CD45RA-negative memory subsets were separated from CD4+ cells. The material sequenced was naive CD4+ T cells sorted from blood. This sample's subset: CD45RA+ positively selected. The chain uses TRBV5-8 and TRBJ1-5; D unresolved. The TCR sequence derives from a man aged 18 to 29 in good health. The CDR3 is CASRIKKAGSNQPQHF. The CDR3 region has the DNA TGTGCCAGCAGAATCAAAAAGGCCGGTAGCAATCAGCCCCAGCATTTT.